Listed below are T cell receptor beta chains from one sample, sequenced in a study of blood T cell repertoires in COVID-19. Clones were read by immunoSEQ multiplex PCR, and TCRdb kept only the in-frame ones, dropping some. The table lists about 95,000 clones, more than 70% of them singletons. The sample taken for sequencing was peripheral blood. The receptors originated from a human donor in a cohort sampled during active COVID-19. Each CDR3 is given without its conserved first and last residue. Each record gives: D gene, V gene, J gene, CDR3 protein. The D gene is left open where the match is weak.

>TRBD1|TRBV19|TRBJ2-2
ASLRTGVTGELF
>-|TRBV15|TRBJ2-5
ATSRDRGSETQY
>-|TRBV5-5|TRBJ1-5
ASSTLAGPLPSHGQH
>-|TRBV7-2|TRBJ1-5
ASSSSGVGAGNQPQH
>-|TRBV10-2|TRBJ1-6
ATTQGNDNSPLH
>-|TRBV7-2|TRBJ1-5
AVHPGGVGQPQH
>TRBD2|TRBV5-5|TRBJ2-3
ASSLGLAGGPLADTQY
>-|TRBV13|TRBJ2-3
ASSLDSGTDTQY
>-|TRBV10-3|TRBJ2-2
AISEQLTELF
>TRBD1|TRBV5-1|TRBJ2-5
ASFGQGIMGKTQY
>-|TRBV5-1|TRBJ1-2
ASSLYTVDNGYT
>-|TRBV29-1|TRBJ1-1
SVQQGFAF
>TRBD2|TRBV7-2|TRBJ2-5
ASSPTSGGGETQY
>-|TRBV5-6|TRBJ2-1
ASSLVRPGYNEQF
>TRBD1|TRBV5-1|TRBJ2-7
ASSLGDRVHEQY
>-|TRBV27|TRBJ2-2
ASKTVVTGELF
>-|TRBV5-4|TRBJ1-1
ASSLDPGTEAF
>TRBD1|TRBV7-2|TRBJ1-2
ASSLALGQGDGYT
>TRBD1|TRBV28|TRBJ2-3
ASSTGGSFTDTQY
>-|TRBV6-5|TRBJ2-2
ASTYIIYPGELF
>-|TRBV11-3|TRBJ2-2
ASSLAFPNTGELF
>TRBD1|TRBV2|TRBJ1-2
ASRSGGAYGYT
>TRBD1|TRBV7-2|TRBJ1-6
ASHSPGQGNSPLH
>TRBD1|TRBV28|TRBJ1-1
ASRPGGLDTEAF
>TRBD1|TRBV27|TRBJ1-1
ASSLTQTGDRLQAF
>-|TRBV5-1|TRBJ2-5
ASSLTPPYQETQY
>-|TRBV5-1|TRBJ2-1
ASSSQGLIYNEQF
>-|TRBV13|TRBJ2-1
ASSLGHQGNEQF
>-|TRBV15|TRBJ1-6
ATSREADSPLH
>TRBD2|TRBV3-1/TRBV3-2|TRBJ2-3
ASSAGLAGGPPY
>TRBD1|TRBV18|TRBJ1-1
ASSPGQGNTEAF
>TRBD1|TRBV5-1|TRBJ2-7
ASSLVSGSDRGYEQY
>-|TRBV18|TRBJ2-6
ASSPLVSGANVLT
>-|TRBV7-2|TRBJ1-1
ASSSYRGTEAF
>-|TRBV10-3|TRBJ2-1
AISEVGGNEQF
>-|TRBV20-1|TRBJ2-7
SARRVYEQY
>-|TRBV6-2/TRBV6-3|TRBJ1-3
ASSSRPGPNTIY
>-|TRBV7-9|TRBJ2-6
ASSLAPAGANVLT
>TRBD1|TRBV5-6|TRBJ2-1
ASSFPGQGYNEQF
>TRBD2|TRBV19|TRBJ2-1
ASRSLRLATYNEQF
>-|TRBV11-3|TRBJ1-2
ASSSPAGLLQRSLDYGYT
>-|TRBV9|TRBJ2-3
ASRRGPDTDTQY
>-|TRBV7-9|TRBJ1-6
ASSPTGYSPLH
>-|TRBV7-9|TRBJ1-5
ASSLAVGDGNNQPQH
>-|TRBV11-2|TRBJ1-2
ASSLEAGNAGYT
>TRBD1|TRBV6-1|TRBJ1-6
ASSVPGQLNSYNSPLH
>-|TRBV6-4|TRBJ2-7
ASSDSCPTYEQY
>TRBD1|TRBV30|TRBJ2-7
AWSAQGTGPY
>TRBD1|TRBV19|TRBJ1-5
ASSRGQGVINQPQH
>-|TRBV18|TRBJ1-6
ASSPVTGYNSPLH
>TRBD1|TRBV2|TRBJ1-1
ASTLQGVGVTEAF
>-|TRBV7-3|TRBJ1-2
ASSLTQGYGYT
>-|TRBV5-1|TRBJ1-1
ASSLFPNRETEAF
>TRBD1|TRBV11-2|TRBJ2-7
ASSKTGGEQY
>TRBD2|TRBV4-3|TRBJ2-7
ASSQDGGAAYEQY
>-|TRBV12-3/TRBV12-4|TRBJ1-1
ASRGQTAEAF
>-|TRBV9|TRBJ2-2
ASSVKGVPGELF
>TRBD1|TRBV6-1|TRBJ2-2
ASSEYRGTGELF
>-|TRBV11-2|TRBJ2-2
ASSLDRSSGELF